Sequencing of this T cell receptor beta chain was carried out in a study of vaccination effects on CD4 cells after COVID-19. General study findings and limits: Marked contraction was observed in infection-induced and vaccine-induced clones late after vaccination. Convalescent patients were scarce in the study, and it lacked early post-infection timepoints.

ViraFEST assay sequencing came after antigen-specific CD4+ T cells were expanded with viral peptide pools. The culture ran for nine to eleven days, and then CD4+ T cells were isolated. The study found no prior SARS-CoV-2 infection in the vaccine recipients, who tested negative for nucleocapsid antibodies. Half the medium was replaced with IL-2 medium on days 3 and 7. With regard to this clone: Its antigen is not identified.

Germline assignment: CDR1 SGHAT and CDR2 FQNNGV. V dropped 2 bases and J dropped 1; count of bases not matched to a gene: 12. CDR3 size: 19 residues. TCRdb keeps only in-frame clones here, not all; method: immunoSEQ multiplex PCR. The data contain roughly 63,000 clones, under 90% of them seen just once; the ten biggest clones take up 10% to 15%. The sequencing used CD4+ T cells from PBMCs cultured with SARS-CoV-2 spike peptides, collected before COVID-19 vaccination. This clonotype originated in a human donor who received a COVID-19 vaccine. V usage is TRBV11-2 and J usage is TRBJ1-4; 8 nucleotides agree with TRBD1. The CDR3 nucleotides read TGTGCCAGCAGCTTACGAGGACAGGGTGTGTTTAGAACTAATGAAAAACTGTTTTTT. It encodes CASSLRGQGVFRTNEKLFF.